The following is a TCR beta chain sequence with its context. Patients from Seattle were sampled longitudinally, starting during active infection. The sample belongs to a study of blood T cell repertoires in COVID-19. Study information: Samples came from the United States, Italy and Spain, spanning acute and convalescent COVID-19. The analysed material was cDNA or gDNA that came from T cells, B-cell-depleted T cells, or PBMCs.

V gave up 6 bases and J gave up 5 bases, with 13 bases separating them. CDR1 is LNHDA and CDR2 is SQIVND in the germline V gene (reference sequence). The CDR3 runs to 13 residues. In the original analysis: Amplification from reference gene primers served as the basis for estimated nucleated cell counts. Here immunoSEQ multiplex PCR was the method, and the copy in TCRdb shows in-frame clones only, minus some. V and J calls and clone size are as listed in that table; D and trimming were resolved from the DNA. The profile shows hundreds of thousands of clones, around nine tenths of them singletons. The TCR comes from a woman aged 45-65 years with COVID-19, enrolled during active disease. The chain combines TRBV19 with TRBJ1-1, with D tentatively TRBD1 (6 bases). The sample comprised peripheral blood. DNA for the CDR3: TGTGCCAGTAGCTCACGGACAGCGACTGAAGCTTTCTTT. Residues: CASSSRTATEAFF. Drawing the rest from reference TRBV19 and TRBJ1-1, the complete variable domain is DGGITQSPKYLFRKEGQNVTLSCEQNLNHDAMYWYRQDPGQGLRLIYYSQIVNDFQKGDIAEGYSVSREKKESFPLTVTSAQKNPTAFYLCASSSRTATEAFFGQGTRLTVV.